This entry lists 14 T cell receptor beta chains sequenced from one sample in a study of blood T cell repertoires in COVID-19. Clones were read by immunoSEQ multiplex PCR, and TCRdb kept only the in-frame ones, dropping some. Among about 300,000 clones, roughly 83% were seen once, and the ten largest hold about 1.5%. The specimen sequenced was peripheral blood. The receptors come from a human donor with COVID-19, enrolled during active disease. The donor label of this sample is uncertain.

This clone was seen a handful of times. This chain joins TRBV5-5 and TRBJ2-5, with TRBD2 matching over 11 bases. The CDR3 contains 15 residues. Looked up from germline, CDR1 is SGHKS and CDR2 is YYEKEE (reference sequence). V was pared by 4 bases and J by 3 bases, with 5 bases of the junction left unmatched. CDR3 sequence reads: CASSPGTSGEETQYF. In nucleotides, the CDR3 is TGTGCCAGCAGCCCCGGGACTAGCGGAGAAGAGACCCAGTACTTC. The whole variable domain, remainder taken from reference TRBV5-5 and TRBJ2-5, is DAGVTQSPTHLIKTRGQQVTLRCSPISGHKSVSWYQQVLGQGPQFIFQYYEKEERGRGNFPDRFSARQFPNYSSELNVNALLLGDSALYLCASSPGTSGEETQYFGPGTRLLVL.

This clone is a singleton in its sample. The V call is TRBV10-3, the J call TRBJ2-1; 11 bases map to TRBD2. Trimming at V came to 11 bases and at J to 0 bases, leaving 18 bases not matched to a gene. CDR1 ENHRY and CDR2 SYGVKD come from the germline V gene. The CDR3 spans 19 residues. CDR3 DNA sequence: TGTGCCTCCGGCAGGCTAGCGGGAGGCCGGGGGAGCTCCTACAATGAGCAGTTCTTC. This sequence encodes CASGRLAGGRGSSYNEQFF.

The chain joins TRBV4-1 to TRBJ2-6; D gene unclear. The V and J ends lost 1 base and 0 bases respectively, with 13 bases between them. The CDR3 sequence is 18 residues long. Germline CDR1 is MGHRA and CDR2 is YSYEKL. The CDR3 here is CASSQGAVTRSGANVLTF. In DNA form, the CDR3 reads TGCGCCAGCAGCCAAGGGGCAGTAACGCGCTCTGGGGCCAACGTCCTGACTTTC.

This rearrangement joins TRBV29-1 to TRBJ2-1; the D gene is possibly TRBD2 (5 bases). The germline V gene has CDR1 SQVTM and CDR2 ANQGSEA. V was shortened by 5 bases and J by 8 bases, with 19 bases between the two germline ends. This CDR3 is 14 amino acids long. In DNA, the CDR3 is TGCAGCGTTTCCCCCCTGCGGGCTCAGGATGAGCAGTTCTTC. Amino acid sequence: CSVSPLRAQDEQFF.

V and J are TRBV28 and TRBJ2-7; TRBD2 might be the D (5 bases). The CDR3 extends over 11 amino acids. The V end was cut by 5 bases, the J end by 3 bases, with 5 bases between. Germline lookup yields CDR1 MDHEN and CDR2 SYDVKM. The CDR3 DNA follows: TGTGCCAGCAGTAGCGGCTACGAGCAGTACTTC. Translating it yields CASSSGYEQYF.

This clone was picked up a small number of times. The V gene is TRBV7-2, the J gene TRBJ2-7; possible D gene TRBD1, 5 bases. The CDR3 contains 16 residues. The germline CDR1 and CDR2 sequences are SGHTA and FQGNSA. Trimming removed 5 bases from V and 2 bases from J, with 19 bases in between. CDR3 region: CASSPRAGQTTYEQYF. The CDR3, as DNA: TGTGCCAGCAGCCCCCGCGCAGGGCAGACAACCTACGAGCAGTACTTC.

The CDR3 DNA follows: TGTGCCAGCAGTTACTCGGGAGGTGAGCAGTTCTTC. Translated: CASSYSGGEQFF. This chain connects TRBV6-5 to TRBJ2-1, with D maybe TRBD2 (6 bases). Germline V gives CDR1 MNHEY, CDR2 SVGAGI. Trimming shortened V by 0 bases and J by 9 bases, and 6 bases separated the two germline ends. There are 12 residues in the CDR3.

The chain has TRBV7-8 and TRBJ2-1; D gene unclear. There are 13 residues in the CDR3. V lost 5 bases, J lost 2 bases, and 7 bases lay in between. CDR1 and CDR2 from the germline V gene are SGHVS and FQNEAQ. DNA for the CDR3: TGTGCCAGCAGCACGGGTACCTACAATGAGCAGTTCTTC. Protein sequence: CASSTGTYNEQFF.

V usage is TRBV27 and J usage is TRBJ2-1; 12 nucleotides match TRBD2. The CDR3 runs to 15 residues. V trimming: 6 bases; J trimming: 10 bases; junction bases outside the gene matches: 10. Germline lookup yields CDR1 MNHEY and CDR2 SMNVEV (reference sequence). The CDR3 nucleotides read TGTGCCAGCAGCCCCGGGACTAGCGGGTTTGGGGAGCAGTTCTTC. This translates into CASSPGTSGFGEQFF.

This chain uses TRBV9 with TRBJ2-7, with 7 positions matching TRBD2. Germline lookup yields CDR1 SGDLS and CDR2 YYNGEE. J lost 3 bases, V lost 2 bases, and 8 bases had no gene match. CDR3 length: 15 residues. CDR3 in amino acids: CASSVGTNTFYEQYF. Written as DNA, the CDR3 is TGTGCCAGCAGCGTCGGGACTAACACCTTCTACGAGCAGTACTTC. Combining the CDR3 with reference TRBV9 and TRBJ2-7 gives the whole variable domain DSGVTQTPKHLITATGQRVTLRCSPRSGDLSVYWYQQSLDQGLQFLIQYYNGEERAKGNILERFSAQQFPDLHSELNLSSLELGDSALYFCASSVGTNTFYEQYFGPGTRLTVT.

In DNA, the CDR3 is TGCAGCGTTAACCCGACAGGGGAGGTGTTCTTC. Protein product: CSVNPTGEVFF. The chain uses TRBV29-1 and TRBJ2-1; 8 positions match TRBD1. Looked up from germline, CDR1 is SQVTM and CDR2 is ANQGSEA. After removal of 5 bases from V and 15 bases from J, the junction contained 9 bases not matched to a gene. CDR3 length equals 11 residues.

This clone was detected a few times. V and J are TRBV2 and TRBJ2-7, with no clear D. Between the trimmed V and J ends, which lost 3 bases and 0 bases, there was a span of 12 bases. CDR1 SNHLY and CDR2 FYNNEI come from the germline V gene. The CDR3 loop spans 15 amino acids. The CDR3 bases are TGTGCCAGCAGTGAGCAGCGTACCTACTCCTACGAGCAGTACTTC. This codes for CASSEQRTYSYEQYF.

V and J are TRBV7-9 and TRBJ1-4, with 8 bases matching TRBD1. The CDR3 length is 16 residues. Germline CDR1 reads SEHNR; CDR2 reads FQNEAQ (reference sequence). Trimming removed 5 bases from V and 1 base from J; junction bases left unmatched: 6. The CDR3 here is CASSLGGQGTNEKLFF. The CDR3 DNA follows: TGTGCCAGCAGCCTCGGAGGACAGGGAACTAATGAAAAACTGTTTTTT.

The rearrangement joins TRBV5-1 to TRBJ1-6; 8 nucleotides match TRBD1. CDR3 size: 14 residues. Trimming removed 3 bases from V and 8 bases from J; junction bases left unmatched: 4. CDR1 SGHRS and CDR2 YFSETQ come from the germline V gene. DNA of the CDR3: TGCGCCAGCAGCTCTGACAGGGGCTATTCACCCCTCCACTTT. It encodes CASSSDRGYSPLHF.